Reported below is one T cell receptor beta chain. As yet, its antigen is unknown. This sample was included in a study of cytomegalovirus exposure and HLA in healthy donors. Points from the study as a whole: In a later analysis, donors in an Asian-associated ancestry cluster reportedly had fewer N-insertions in productive TCRs than the cohort mean.

Both 60 Vbeta primers and 13 Jbeta primers went into the PCR. The protocol was immunoSEQ multiplex PCR, while the TCRdb copy is restricted to in-frame clones and leaves out a portion. The top ten clones hold about 22% of a sample with roughly 68,000 clones, about 72% of them seen once. This sequence originates from a man in his forties in good health and CMV-seropositive. The specimen sequenced was PBMCs.

CDR3 sequence: CASSFGAGGSEQYF. The CDR3, as DNA: TGCGCCAGCAGCTTCGGCGCGGGGGGCTCCGAGCAGTACTTC. The chain couples TRBV5-1 to TRBJ2-7; 8 bases align to TRBD2. Losses at the gene ends were 2 bases for V and 6 bases for J; bases not matched to a gene: 7. This CDR3 is built from 14 residues. Germline lookup yields CDR1 SGHRS and CDR2 YFSETQ.